Presented here are 19 T cell receptor beta chains from one specimen sequenced in a study of radiotherapy plus CTLA-4 blockade in lung cancer. Only in-frame clones appear in the TCRdb table, and some are missing; sequencing was by immunoSEQ multiplex PCR. The data show about 32,000 clones, more than 70% seen once. Sequenced here: peripheral blood, sampled from a patient treated with radiotherapy plus ipilimumab. All receptors derive from a human donor with non-small cell lung cancer who had stable disease on radiotherapy plus ipilimumab.

This clone was recorded once. V usage is TRBV6-5 and J usage is TRBJ1-1; possibly TRBD1 for D (6 bases). Germline assignment: CDR1 MNHEY and CDR2 SVGAGI. The germline V and J ends were trimmed by 0 bases and 4 bases, with 12 bases remaining between them. This CDR3 spans 15 amino acids. CDR3 DNA sequence: TGTGCCAGCAGTTACTCACAGGGTCGGGGCACTGAAGCTTTCTTT. Protein product: CASSYSQGRGTEAFF.

The chain joins TRBV5-1 to TRBJ2-1; TRBD1 matches at 9 bases. CDR3 size: 16 residues. The germline CDR1 and CDR2 sequences are SGHRS and YFSETQ. V dropped 4 bases and J dropped 8; count of bases not matched to a gene: 13. CDR3 sequence: CASSRGTGKTGDEQFF. DNA for the CDR3: TGCGCCAGCAGCCGAGGGACAGGGAAGACCGGCGATGAGCAGTTCTTC.

The chain employs TRBV27 and TRBJ2-1; no reliable D call. The germline CDR1 and CDR2 sequences are MNHEY and SMNVEV (reference sequence). The CDR3 has 12 residues. The V end was cut by 6 bases, the J end by 6 bases, with 9 bases between. The CDR3 DNA is TGTGCCAGCAGCAACACCCCCAATGAGCAGTTCTTC. Its protein product is CASSNTPNEQFF.

The rearrangement uses TRBV4-3 and TRBJ2-2; 8 bases fit TRBD1. Germline-derived CDR1 and CDR2 are LGHNA and YSLEER. Trimming removed 6 bases from V and 1 base from J; junction bases left unmatched: 1. The CDR3 is made up of 14 amino acids. CDR3 bases: TGCGCCAGCAGTGGGACAGGGAACACCGGGGAGCTGTTTTTT. It yields the protein CASSGTGNTGELFF.

This clone appeared once. The chain links TRBV30 to TRBJ2-5; D may be TRBD2 (5 bases). The V end lost 0 bases, the J end lost 0 bases, and 17 bases lay between the germline ends. The CDR3 contains 17 residues. The V gene's germline CDR1 is GTSNPN and CDR2 SVGIG (reference sequence). The CDR3 DNA sequence: TGTGCCTGGAGTGTAAGGTGGGAGCGTCCGGACCAAGAGACCCAGTACTTC. Amino acids: CAWSVRWERPDQETQYF.

V usage is TRBV6-5 and J usage is TRBJ2-7, with TRBD1 matching over 10 bases. Gene TRBJ2-5 matches the end of the DNA better, so the J call may be wrong. CDR3 size: 15 residues. Germline values: CDR1 MNHEY, CDR2 SVGAGI. The chain's CDR3 is CASSYGTGAGETQYF. The CDR3 nucleotides read TGTGCCAGCAGTTATGGGACAGGGGCGGGAGAGACCCAGTACTTC.

The J gene is TRBJ1-2, the V gene TRBV2; a possible D gene is TRBD1 (6 bases). Germline V CDR1 and CDR2: SNHLY, FYNNEI. CDR3 size: 16 residues. Trimming cost V 1 base and J 4 bases, with 16 bases left between them. The CDR3 DNA is TGTGCCAGCAGTGAAGAGGGAACAGGGCGGTTCTATGGCTACACCTTC. Protein: CASSEEGTGRFYGYTF.

This clone was detected only a few times. This chain connects TRBV19 to TRBJ2-5; D might be TRBD2 (6 bases). The germline CDR1 and CDR2 sequences are LNHDA and SQIVND (reference sequence). The CDR3 runs 15 residues. The V gene lost 1 base and the J gene lost 2 bases, with 11 bases spanning the gap. Here the CDR3 reads CASSIGGGIQETQYF. CDR3 coding DNA: TGTGCCAGTAGTATAGGGGGAGGAATACAAGAGACCCAGTACTTC.

The gene calls are TRBV9 and TRBJ2-1; D not resolved. The CDR3 consists of 15 residues. From germline, CDR1 is SGDLS and CDR2 YYNGEE. The V and J ends lost 0 bases and 2 bases respectively, with 9 bases between them. CDR3 region: CASSVEYYTYNEQFF. The CDR3 DNA reads TGTGCCAGCAGCGTAGAGTACTACACCTACAATGAGCAGTTCTTC.

This rearrangement joins TRBV27 to TRBJ2-6; a possible D gene is TRBD1 (6 bases). The V end lost 5 bases, the J end lost 0 bases, and 17 bases lay between the germline ends. This CDR3 is built from 18 residues. The germline V gene has CDR1 MNHEY and CDR2 SMNVEV (reference sequence). This chain's CDR3 is CASSRRSDSFSGANVLTF. CDR3 nucleotides: TGTGCCAGCAGTCGGAGGTCGGACAGCTTCTCTGGGGCCAACGTCCTGACTTTC.

The chain links TRBV19 to TRBJ2-6, with D perhaps TRBD2 (5 bases). The germline V and J ends were trimmed by 6 bases and 0 bases, with 9 bases remaining between them. The CDR3 covers 15 residues. From germline, CDR1 is LNHDA and CDR2 SQIVND (reference sequence). CDR3 loop: CASRKTSSGANVLTF. CDR3 coding DNA: TGTGCCAGTAGGAAAACTAGCTCTGGGGCCAACGTCCTGACTTTC. Full variable domain (remainder filled in from reference TRBV19 and TRBJ2-6): DGGITQSPKYLFRKEGQNVTLSCEQNLNHDAMYWYRQDPGQGLRLIYYSQIVNDFQKGDIAEGYSVSREKKESFPLTVTSAQKNPTAFYLCASRKTSSGANVLTFGAGSRLTVL.

This sequence joins TRBV7-9 and TRBJ2-1; TRBD2 aligns across 7 bases. CDR1 is SEHNR, CDR2 FQNEAQ, per germline (reference sequence). This CDR3 is built from 12 residues. Trimming at V came to 6 bases and at J to 13 bases, leaving 9 bases not matched to a gene. In DNA form, the CDR3 reads TGTGCCAGCAGGCCGTTTGAGACTAGCCAGTTCTTC. It codes for CASRPFETSQFF.

The rearrangement links TRBV2 to TRBJ2-7, with 12 bases matching TRBD2. After removal of 6 bases from V and 3 bases from J, the junction contained 6 bases not matched to a gene. CDR3 length: 15 amino acids. CDR1 SNHLY and CDR2 FYNNEI come from the germline V gene. This CDR3 reads CASSPGTSGFYEQYF. The CDR3 DNA is TGTGCCAGCAGCCCAGGGACTAGCGGGTTCTACGAGCAGTACTTC.

The chain recombines TRBV30 with TRBJ2-1; 8 bases agree with TRBD2. J lost 4 bases, V lost 4 bases, and 9 bases had no gene match. Germline CDR1 is GTSNPN and CDR2 is SVGIG (reference sequence). The CDR3 sequence is 15 residues long. The CDR3: CAWTKRGSRYNEQFF. CDR3 in DNA: TGTGCCTGGACTAAGCGGGGGTCAAGGTACAATGAGCAGTTCTTC.

This clone was seen only once. The chain has TRBV5-1 and TRBJ2-1; D is perhaps TRBD2 (6 bases). CDR1 is SGHRS, CDR2 YFSETQ, per germline. Trimming pared 4 bases from V and 7 bases from J, leaving 9 bases between. The CDR3 has 12 residues. The CDR3 DNA reads TGCGCCAGCAGCCCGGGGAGGAATGAGCAGTTCTTC. Translated, it gives CASSPGRNEQFF.

The rearrangement links TRBV7-8 to TRBJ1-2; D ambiguous. The length of the CDR3 is 13 residues. Germline V gene data show CDR1 as SGHVS and CDR2 as FQNEAQ. V was pared by 2 bases and J by 4 bases, with 8 bases between. The CDR3 loop is CASSLSSSYGYTF. CDR3 sequence (DNA): TGTGCCAGCAGCTTATCTTCTAGCTATGGCTACACCTTC. Full variable domain (remainder filled in from reference TRBV7-8 and TRBJ1-2): GAGVSQSPRYKVAKRGQDVALRCDPISGHVSLFWYQQALGQGPEFLTYFQNEAQLDKSGLPSDRFFAERPEGSVSTLKIQRTQQEDSAVYLCASSLSSSYGYTFGSGTRLTVV.

V usage is TRBV4-3 and J usage is TRBJ2-3; 11 bases agree with TRBD2. Germline V gives CDR1 LGHNA, CDR2 YSLEER. The J segment lost 3 bases and the V segment lost 0 bases, leaving 8 bases of the junction unmatched. The CDR3 is 18 amino acids. CDR3 sequence (DNA): TGCGCCAGCAGCCAAGATGTAACTAGCGGGAGTCGGACAGATACGCAGTATTTT. Translation: CASSQDVTSGSRTDTQYF.

The chain recombines TRBV5-1 with TRBJ2-2; 8 bases are a match to TRBD1. V gave up 0 bases and J gave up 6 bases; unmatched junction bases: 4. The V gene's germline CDR1 is SGHRS and CDR2 YFSETQ. The CDR3 spans 15 residues. The CDR3 DNA reads as TGCGCCAGCAGCTTGGGGACAGGGACGGCCGGGGAGCTGTTTTTT. Amino acids: CASSLGTGTAGELFF.

The chain recombines TRBV15 with TRBJ1-1; D gene unclear. Germline V gene lookup returns CDR1 LNHNV and CDR2 YYDKDF (reference sequence). V gave up 3 bases and J gave up 1 base, with 9 bases separating them. The CDR3 extends over 14 amino acids. The CDR3 nucleotides are TGTGCCACCAGCAGGCTCCAGAAGAACACTGAAGCTTTCTTT. Amino acid sequence: CATSRLQKNTEAFF.